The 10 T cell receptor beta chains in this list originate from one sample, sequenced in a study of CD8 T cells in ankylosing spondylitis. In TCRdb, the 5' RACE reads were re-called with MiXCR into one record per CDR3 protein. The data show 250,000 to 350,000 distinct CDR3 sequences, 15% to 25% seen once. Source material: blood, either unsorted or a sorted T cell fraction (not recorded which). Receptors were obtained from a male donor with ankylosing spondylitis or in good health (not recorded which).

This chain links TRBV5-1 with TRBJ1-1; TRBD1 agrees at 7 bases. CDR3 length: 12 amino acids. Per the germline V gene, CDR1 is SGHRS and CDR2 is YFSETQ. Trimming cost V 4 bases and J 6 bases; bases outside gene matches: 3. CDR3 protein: CASSGGTAEAFF. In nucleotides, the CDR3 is TGCGCCAGCAGCGGAGGGACAGCTGAAGCTTTCTTT.

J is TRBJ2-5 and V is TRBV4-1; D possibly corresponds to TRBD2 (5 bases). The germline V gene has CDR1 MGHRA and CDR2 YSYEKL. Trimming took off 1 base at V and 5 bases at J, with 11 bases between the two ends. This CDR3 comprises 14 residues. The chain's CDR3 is CASSQVFSGETQYF. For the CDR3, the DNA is TGCGCCAGCAGCCAAGTCTTCTCGGGGGAGACCCAGTACTTC.

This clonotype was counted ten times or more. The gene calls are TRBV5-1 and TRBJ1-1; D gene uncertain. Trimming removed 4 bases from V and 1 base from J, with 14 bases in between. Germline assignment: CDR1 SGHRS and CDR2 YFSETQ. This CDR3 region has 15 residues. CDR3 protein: CASSQTGTPNTEAFF. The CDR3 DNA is TGCGCCAGCAGCCAAACGGGAACCCCGAACACTGAAGCTTTCTTT.

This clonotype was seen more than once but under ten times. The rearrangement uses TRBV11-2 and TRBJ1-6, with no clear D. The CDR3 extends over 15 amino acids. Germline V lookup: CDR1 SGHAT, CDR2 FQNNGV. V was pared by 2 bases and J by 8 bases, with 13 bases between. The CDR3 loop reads CASSLLDAGDSPLHF. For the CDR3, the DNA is TGTGCCAGCAGCTTATTGGACGCCGGAGATTCACCCCTCCACTTT.

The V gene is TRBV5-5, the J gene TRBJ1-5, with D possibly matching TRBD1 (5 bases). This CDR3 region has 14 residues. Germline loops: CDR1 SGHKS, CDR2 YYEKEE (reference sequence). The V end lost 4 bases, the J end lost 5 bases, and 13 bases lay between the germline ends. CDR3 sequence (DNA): TGTGCCAGCAGCCCCGACAGTCTATATCAGCCCCAGCATTTT. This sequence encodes CASSPDSLYQPQHF.

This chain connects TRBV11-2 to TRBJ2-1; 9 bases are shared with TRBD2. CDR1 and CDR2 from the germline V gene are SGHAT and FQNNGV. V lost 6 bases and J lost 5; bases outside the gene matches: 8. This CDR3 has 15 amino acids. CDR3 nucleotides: TGTGCCAGCAGAGCCGGGACTAGCCCCGACAATGAGCAGTTCTTC. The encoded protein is CASRAGTSPDNEQFF.

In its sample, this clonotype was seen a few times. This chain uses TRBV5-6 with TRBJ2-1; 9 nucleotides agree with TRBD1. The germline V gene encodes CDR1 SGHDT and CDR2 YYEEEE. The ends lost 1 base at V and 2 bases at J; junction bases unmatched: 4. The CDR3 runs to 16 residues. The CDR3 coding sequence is TGTGCCAGCAGCTTGCCGGGACAGGGCACCTACAATGAGCAGTTCTTC. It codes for CASSLPGQGTYNEQFF.

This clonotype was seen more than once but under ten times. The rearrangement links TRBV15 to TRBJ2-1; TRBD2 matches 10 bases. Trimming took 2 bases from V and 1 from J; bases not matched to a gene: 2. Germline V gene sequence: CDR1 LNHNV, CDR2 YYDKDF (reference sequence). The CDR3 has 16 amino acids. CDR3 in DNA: TGTGCCACCAGCAGAACTAGCGGGGCGTCCTACAATGAGCAGTTCTTC. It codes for CATSRTSGASYNEQFF.

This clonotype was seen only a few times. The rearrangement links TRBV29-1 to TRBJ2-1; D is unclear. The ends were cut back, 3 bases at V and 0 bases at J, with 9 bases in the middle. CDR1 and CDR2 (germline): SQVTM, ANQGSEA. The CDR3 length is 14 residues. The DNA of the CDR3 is TGCAGCGTTGACTCCCTGAGCTCCTACAATGAGCAGTTCTTC. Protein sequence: CSVDSLSSYNEQFF.

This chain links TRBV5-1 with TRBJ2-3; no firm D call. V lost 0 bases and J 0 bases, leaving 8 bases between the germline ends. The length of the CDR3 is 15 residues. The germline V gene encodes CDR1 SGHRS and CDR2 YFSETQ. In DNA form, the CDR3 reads TGCGCCAGCAGCTTGGCCTCCACTAGCACAGATACGCAGTATTTT. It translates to CASSLASTSTDTQYF.